Listed below are T cell receptor beta chains from one sample, sequenced in a study of blood T cell repertoires in COVID-19. The data were produced by immunoSEQ multiplex PCR, yet TCRdb's version contains in-frame clones alone and is incomplete. Altogether some 82,000 clones are present, under 90% being singletons, with the ten largest covering approximately 44%. The sequencing sample was made of peripheral blood. These receptors originate from a man older than 75 with acute or convalescent COVID-19. Each CDR3 is given with its conserved first and last residue. A D gene is named only where the DNA matches it firmly. Clone size is stated in some rows and not others, as once, few, many or a class when expanded.

size: -; J: TRBJ2-2; D: -; V: TRBV7-8; CDR3: CASSLATGVVPGELFF; DNA: TGTGCCAGCAGCTTAGCGACGGGAGTGGTTCCCGGGGAGCTGTTTTTT
size: -; J: TRBJ1-1; D: TRBD1; V: TRBV10-3; CDR3: CAISSGGNTEAFF; DNA: TGTGCCATCAGCTCAGGGGGGAACACTGAAGCTTTCTTT
size: -; J: TRBJ1-2; D: TRBD1; V: TRBV2; CDR3: CASSGQGPPYGYTF; DNA: TGTGCCAGCAGTGGACAGGGCCCTCCCTATGGCTACACCTTC
size: -; J: TRBJ2-1; D: TRBD2; V: TRBV6-5; CDR3: CASRTSGPYNEQFF; DNA: TGTGCCAGCAGGACTAGCGGACCTTACAATGAGCAGTTCTTC
size: -; J: TRBJ2-2; D: TRBD1; V: TRBV28; CDR3: CASSFWGDRGSNTGELFF; DNA: TGTGCCAGCAGTTTTTGGGGCGACAGGGGGAGTAACACCGGGGAGCTGTTTTTT
size: -; J: TRBJ2-7; D: -; V: TRBV6-6; CDR3: CASSYSTVHEQYF; DNA: TGTGCCAGCAGTTACTCGACAGTCCACGAGCAGTACTTC
size: -; J: TRBJ1-1; D: -; V: TRBV27; CDR3: CASRKQGNTEAFF; DNA: TGTGCCAGCAGGAAACAGGGGAACACTGAAGCTTTCTTT
size: -; J: TRBJ1-2; D: TRBD1; V: TRBV13; CDR3: CASSLEQGAGGGYTF; DNA: TGTGCCAGCAGCTTAGAACAGGGGGCAGGAGGTGGCTACACCTTC
size: -; J: TRBJ1-5; D: -; V: TRBV1; CDR3: CTTSDRGGNQPQHF; DNA: TGCACCACATCGGACAGGGGAGGCAATCAGCCCCAGCATTTT
size: few; J: TRBJ1-1; D: -; V: TRBV11-1; CDR3: CASSPWTEEGTEAFF; DNA: TGTGCCAGCAGCCCGTGGACAGAAGAGGGGACTGAAGCTTTCTTT
size: once; J: TRBJ1-1; D: -; V: TRBV20-1; CDR3: CSARRTEAFF; DNA: TGCAGTGCCCGGAGGACTGAAGCTTTCTTT
size: -; J: TRBJ2-1; D: TRBD2; V: TRBV5-1; CDR3: CASSSLAGGGSSYNEQFF; DNA: TGCGCCAGCAGCTCTCTAGCGGGAGGCGGGAGCTCCTACAATGAGCAGTTCTTC
size: few; J: TRBJ2-1; D: -; V: TRBV4-1; CDR3: CASSLSSYNEQFF; DNA: TGCGCCAGCTCACTAAGTTCCTACAATGAGCAGTTCTTC
size: -; J: TRBJ1-1; D: -; V: TRBV4-1; CDR3: CASSQDGNSRFEAFF; DNA: TGCGCCAGCAGCCAAGATGGTAACAGCCGATTTGAAGCTTTCTTT
size: -; J: TRBJ2-3; D: -; V: TRBV7-3; CDR3: CASSIQGSTDTQYF; DNA: TGTGCCAGCAGCATACAGGGTAGCACAGATACGCAGTATTTT
size: -; J: TRBJ1-1; D: TRBD1; V: TRBV18; CDR3: CASSLQGLNTEAFF; DNA: TGTGCCAGCTCACTACAGGGGTTGAACACTGAAGCTTTCTTT
size: -; J: TRBJ1-2; D: -; V: TRBV27; CDR3: CASRKTGGHGYTF; DNA: TGTGCCAGCAGGAAGACAGGCGGTCATGGCTACACCTTC
size: -; J: TRBJ1-2; D: -; V: TRBV27; CDR3: CASRKQGFYSSRYLAKGGYTF; DNA: TGTGCCAGCAGAAAACAGGGATTCTACAGTTCGAGGTACTTGGCGAAGGGGGGCTACACCTTC
size: -; J: TRBJ1-1; D: TRBD1; V: TRBV6-5; CDR3: CASNRQGATEAFF; DNA: TGTGCCAGCAATCGCCAGGGGGCCACTGAAGCTTTCTTT
size: -; J: TRBJ2-3; D: TRBD1; V: TRBV9; CDR3: CASRRTGGEYGTDTQYF; DNA: TGTGCCAGCAGAAGGACAGGGGGCGAATACGGCACAGATACGCAGTATTTT
size: -; J: TRBJ1-6; D: -; V: TRBV5-6; CDR3: CASSLRGGTYNSPLHF; DNA: TGTGCCAGCAGCTTGCGGGGGGGAACCTATAATTCACCCCTCCACTTT
size: -; J: TRBJ1-1; D: -; V: TRBV2; CDR3: CASSGPANTEAFF; DNA: TGTGCCAGCAGTGGGCCCGCGAACACTGAAGCTTTCTTT
size: -; J: TRBJ1-1; D: TRBD1; V: TRBV7-3; CDR3: CASSSSGGITEAFF; DNA: TGTGCCAGCAGCTCATCAGGGGGCATTACTGAAGCTTTCTTT
size: -; J: TRBJ2-1; D: TRBD1; V: TRBV5-1; CDR3: CASSSPGQGGDEQFF; DNA: TGCGCCAGCAGCTCACCGGGACAGGGTGGTGATGAGCAGTTCTTC
size: few; J: TRBJ2-7; D: -; V: TRBV28; CDR3: CASSQTYEQYF; DNA: TGTGCCAGCAGCCAGACCTACGAGCAGTACTTC
size: -; J: TRBJ2-2; D: -; V: TRBV5-1; CDR3: CASSLDPTGTGELFF; DNA: TGCGCCAGCAGCCTGGACCCGACGGGCACCGGGGAGCTGTTTTTT
size: -; J: TRBJ2-4; D: -; V: TRBV7-2; CDR3: CASSLGLARDIQYF; DNA: TGTGCCAGCAGCTTAGGGCTAGCGAGGGACATTCAGTACTTC
size: -; J: TRBJ2-7; D: TRBD2; V: TRBV2; CDR3: CASSRLADGQYF; DNA: TGTGCCAGCAGCAGACTAGCGGATGGGCAGTACTTC
size: -; J: TRBJ2-7; D: TRBD1; V: TRBV19; CDR3: CASSTSTDRGSYEQYF; DNA: TGTGCCAGTAGTACTTCAACGGACAGGGGCTCCTACGAGCAGTACTTC
size: -; J: TRBJ1-1; D: TRBD1; V: TRBV18; CDR3: CASSPPTGLITEAFF; DNA: TGTGCCAGCTCACCACCGACAGGGTTAATCACTGAAGCTTTCTTT
size: -; J: TRBJ2-5; D: TRBD1; V: TRBV5-1; CDR3: CASSFRPGQGQETQYF; DNA: TGCGCCAGCAGCTTTCGTCCGGGACAGGGTCAAGAGACCCAGTACTTC
size: few; J: TRBJ1-2; D: -; V: TRBV28; CDR3: CASSLGTSSYGYTF; DNA: TGTGCCAGCAGTTTAGGGACTTCTAGCTATGGCTACACCTTC
size: -; J: TRBJ1-1; D: -; V: TRBV5-5; CDR3: CASSLMQVVNTEAFF; DNA: TGTGCCAGCAGCTTGATGCAGGTGGTGAACACTGAAGCTTTCTTT
size: -; J: TRBJ1-5; D: TRBD1; V: TRBV5-1; CDR3: CASSLEGASQPQHF; DNA: TGCGCCAGCAGCTTGGAGGGGGCGAGTCAGCCCCAGCATTTT
size: -; J: TRBJ1-4; D: -; V: TRBV5-1; CDR3: CASSLQSSSNEKLFF; DNA: TGCGCCAGCAGCCTTCAAAGTTCGAGTAATGAAAAACTGTTTTTT
size: few; J: TRBJ2-2; D: TRBD2; V: TRBV11-3; CDR3: CASRRGEMTGELFF; DNA: TGTGCCAGCCGCCGGGGGGAGATGACCGGGGAGCTGTTTTTT
size: -; J: TRBJ2-1; D: TRBD2; V: TRBV13; CDR3: CASSPSGRAGEQFF; DNA: TGTGCCAGCAGCCCTAGCGGGAGGGCCGGTGAGCAGTTCTTC